These 21 T cell receptor beta chains came from one sample sequenced in a study of OX40 agonist ivuxolimab in advanced cancers. The repertoire was sequenced with immunoSEQ multiplex PCR; TCRdb's copy has only in-frame clones and lacks some. This sample has 95,000 or so clones, with about 85% found just once. Specimen: CD4+ or CD8+ T cells sorted from blood, collected in a trial of the OX40 agonist ivuxolimab. The receptors here all came from an adult with an advanced solid tumor such as melanoma, head and neck, liver or kidney cancer.

This chain connects TRBV27 to TRBJ2-3; D not resolved. V was pared by 3 bases and J by 4 bases, with 14 bases between. CDR3 size: 15 residues. Germline CDR1 is MNHEY and CDR2 is SMNVEV (reference sequence). CDR3 DNA: TGTGCCAGCAGTTTTTTGGCCGCTTGGGCAGATACGCAGTATTTT. This sequence encodes CASSFLAAWADTQYF.

The chain recombines TRBV29-1 with TRBJ2-5; 12 nucleotides agree with TRBD2. The J call may be wrong; the DNA end is better matched by TRBJ2-7. The germline CDR1 and CDR2 sequences are SQVTM and ANQGSEA. CDR3 length: 15 residues. For the CDR3, the DNA is TGCAGCGTTACCCGACTAGCGGGAGTGTCCTACGAGCAGTACTTC. Protein sequence: CSVTRLAGVSYEQYF.

This rearrangement joins TRBV2 to TRBJ2-1, with 8 bases matching TRBD2. This CDR3 region has 15 residues. J lost 5 bases, V lost 7 bases, and 10 bases had no gene match. Germline lookup yields CDR1 SNHLY and CDR2 FYNNEI. CDR3 amino acids: CASTPLAGLDNEQFF. The CDR3 region has the DNA TGTGCCAGCACCCCCCTAGCGGGCCTCGACAATGAGCAGTTCTTC.

This clone is a singleton in its sample. The gene calls are TRBV4-3 and TRBJ2-7, with D perhaps TRBD2 (6 bases). V was cut by 1 base and J by 3 bases, with 10 bases left in between. Germline V lookup: CDR1 LGHNA, CDR2 YSLEER. The CDR3 sequence is 14 residues long. As DNA, the CDR3 is TGCGCCAGCAGCCAAGCGGGAGTAGGCTACGAGCAGTACTTC. Its protein product is CASSQAGVGYEQYF.

The CDR3 sequence: CASSEGTGVLRLNEQFF. The CDR3 DNA reads as TGTGCCAGTAGTGAAGGGACAGGGGTCTTAAGATTGAATGAGCAGTTCTTC. The chain is built from TRBV19 and TRBJ2-1; 10 bases line up with TRBD1. V trimming: 5 bases; J trimming: 7 bases; junction bases outside the gene matches: 14. This CDR3 is built from 17 residues. Looked up from germline, CDR1 is LNHDA and CDR2 is SQIVND (reference sequence).

The V and J genes are TRBV7-2 and TRBJ2-5; D could derive from TRBD1 or TRBD2 (5 bases each). This CDR3 region has 14 residues. Looked up from germline, CDR1 is SGHTA and CDR2 is FQGNSA. Deletions cut 5 bases from V and 1 base from J, with 11 bases between. CDR3 DNA: TGTGCCAGCAGCCCGGGACCCTCCCAAGAGACCCAGTACTTC. Protein sequence: CASSPGPSQETQYF.

The chain combines TRBV7-3 with TRBJ2-2; the match to TRBD2 covers 8 bases. J lost 5 bases, V lost 1 base, and 6 bases had no gene match. This CDR3 spans 16 amino acids. Germline V gene sequence: CDR1 SGHTA, CDR2 FQGTGA. The CDR3 bases are TGTGCCAGCAGCTTAAGGGCGGGAGGTACGACCGGGGAGCTGTTTTTT. Protein sequence: CASSLRAGGTTGELFF.

This rearrangement joins TRBV10-3 to TRBJ1-2, with D uncertain. The CDR3 loop spans 13 amino acids. Germline CDR1 is ENHRY and CDR2 is SYGVKD. Trimming shortened V by 8 bases and J by 6 bases, and 16 bases separated the two germline ends. The CDR3 DNA is TGTGCCATCCTTAGTCAAACGGAGGATGGCTACACCTTC. Amino acid sequence: CAILSQTEDGYTF.

The CDR3 protein is CASSFFPPGAVGNEQFF. Written as DNA, the CDR3 is TGTGCCAGCAGCTTTTTCCCCCCAGGGGCTGTGGGTAATGAGCAGTTCTTC. The chain uses TRBV5-4 and TRBJ2-1; weak D call: TRBD1 (6 bases). Germline V gene sequence: CDR1 SGHNT, CDR2 YYREEE (reference sequence). There are 17 residues in the CDR3. The ends were cut back, 2 bases at V and 7 bases at J, with 22 bases in the middle.

This chain joins TRBV28 and TRBJ1-5, with no clear D. The CDR3 consists of 17 residues. Trimming removed 8 bases at V and 2 bases at J, with 22 bases between. Germline CDR1 is MDHEN and CDR2 is SYDVKM. The CDR3 DNA follows: TGTGCCAGCCAAATCCATCCCCGAAGGGTGGGCAATCAGCCCCAGCATTTT. Its translation: CASQIHPRRVGNQPQHF.

This clone was detected only once. This sequence joins TRBV28 and TRBJ1-5; TRBD1 matches at 7 bases. Losses at the gene ends were 0 bases for V and 3 bases for J; bases not matched to a gene: 5. Germline V gene data show CDR1 as MDHEN and CDR2 as SYDVKM. The CDR3 contains 16 residues. CDR3 region: CASSLWRDSSNQPQHF. CDR3 coding DNA: TGTGCCAGCAGTTTATGGAGGGACAGTTCCAATCAGCCCCAGCATTTT.

This chain connects TRBV7-2 to TRBJ2-5; TRBD2 agrees at 7 bases. The CDR3 is made up of 18 amino acids. Germline V gene data show CDR1 as SGHTA and CDR2 as FQGNSA. The trim removed 1 base at V and 1 base at J, leaving 12 bases unmatched. In nucleotides, the CDR3 is TGTGCCAGCAGCTTAGTGGCGGCGGGAGTACCTAGCCAAGAGACCCAGTACTTC. Translating it yields CASSLVAAGVPSQETQYF.

V and J are TRBV11-3 and TRBJ2-7; D may correspond to TRBD1 or TRBD2 (6 bases each). Trimming left V 4 bases short and J 6 bases short, with 22 bases between. The CDR3 is 16 amino acids. In germline, CDR1 is SGHNT, CDR2 YENEEA. The CDR3 protein is CASSSYLGATGAEQYF. As DNA, the CDR3 is TGTGCCAGCAGCTCCTACTTGGGGGCGACGGGAGCCGAGCAGTACTTC.

This chain connects TRBV5-8 to TRBJ1-2; 10 positions agree with TRBD1. The germline gives CDR1 SGHTS, CDR2 YDEGEE. The CDR3 contains 15 residues. Trimming at V came to 4 bases and at J to 0 bases, leaving 3 bases not matched to a gene. CDR3 residues: CASSLGTGANYGYTF. The CDR3 nucleotides are TGTGCCAGCAGCCTAGGGACAGGGGCTAACTATGGCTACACCTTC.

This clone occurred once. V is TRBV6-1 and J is TRBJ2-7; D gene uncertain. This CDR3 contains 11 residues. Germline V gene data show CDR1 as MNHNS and CDR2 as SASEGT. V lost 8 bases, J lost 6 bases, and 11 bases lay in between. CDR3 sequence (DNA): TGTGCCAGCGCAGAGAGCGCCGAGCAGTACTTC. The encoded protein is CASAESAEQYF.

This chain joins TRBV7-2 and TRBJ2-5; tentatively, D is TRBD1 (5 bases). The J call could be wrong; TRBJ2-7 is a better fit for the DNA end. This CDR3 spans 14 amino acids. From germline, CDR1 is SGHTA and CDR2 FQGNSA. CDR3: CASSLEAGNYEQYF. The CDR3 DNA reads as TGTGCCAGCAGCTTAGAGGCAGGGAACTACGAGCAGTACTTC.

The chain carries TRBV28 and TRBJ2-1; possible D gene TRBD2, 7 bases. Per germline, CDR1 MDHEN and CDR2 SYDVKM. V shed 3 bases and J shed 7 bases, with 13 bases lying between them. The CDR3 is made up of 14 amino acids. The CDR3 nucleotides read TGTGCCAGCAGTTTCCAAGGGGGAGGGAATGAGCAGTTCTTC. Translation gives CASSFQGGGNEQFF.

The chain combines TRBV5-1 with TRBJ2-2; TRBD2 agrees at 10 bases. Germline V gene sequence: CDR1 SGHRS, CDR2 YFSETQ. The CDR3 contains 16 residues. The junction had 7 bases not matched to a gene; V was cut back by 4 bases and J by 4 bases. The CDR3 loop reads CASSGTSERGTGELFF. CDR3 DNA sequence: TGCGCCAGCAGCGGGACTAGCGAGCGGGGCACCGGGGAGCTGTTTTTT.

The gene calls are TRBV18 and TRBJ2-5; 8 nucleotides align to TRBD1. V lost 1 base, J lost 6 bases, and 4 bases stayed unmatched. Germline values: CDR1 KGHSH, CDR2 LQKENI. This CDR3 is built from 14 residues. CDR3 amino acids: CASSPQDRVQTQYF. CDR3 DNA sequence: TGTGCCAGCTCACCACAGGACAGGGTACAGACCCAGTACTTC.

The V gene is TRBV9, the J gene TRBJ1-5; TRBD1 agrees at 8 bases. With V trimmed by 3 bases and J by 5 bases, 7 bases remained unmatched. CDR3 size: 15 residues. Germline CDR1 is SGDLS and CDR2 is YYNGEE. The CDR3 region is CASSATGATYQPQHF. The CDR3 region has the DNA TGTGCCAGCAGCGCGACAGGGGCGACCTATCAGCCCCAGCATTTT.

The chain carries TRBV2 and TRBJ2-5; 7 bases line up with TRBD1. The CDR3 totals 16 residues. Germline CDR1 reads SNHLY; CDR2 reads FYNNEI. The ends lost 3 bases at V and 1 base at J; junction bases unmatched: 8. The CDR3 region is CASSESTGPTQETQYF. CDR3 nucleotide sequence: TGTGCCAGCAGTGAGTCGACAGGGCCTACCCAAGAGACCCAGTACTTC.